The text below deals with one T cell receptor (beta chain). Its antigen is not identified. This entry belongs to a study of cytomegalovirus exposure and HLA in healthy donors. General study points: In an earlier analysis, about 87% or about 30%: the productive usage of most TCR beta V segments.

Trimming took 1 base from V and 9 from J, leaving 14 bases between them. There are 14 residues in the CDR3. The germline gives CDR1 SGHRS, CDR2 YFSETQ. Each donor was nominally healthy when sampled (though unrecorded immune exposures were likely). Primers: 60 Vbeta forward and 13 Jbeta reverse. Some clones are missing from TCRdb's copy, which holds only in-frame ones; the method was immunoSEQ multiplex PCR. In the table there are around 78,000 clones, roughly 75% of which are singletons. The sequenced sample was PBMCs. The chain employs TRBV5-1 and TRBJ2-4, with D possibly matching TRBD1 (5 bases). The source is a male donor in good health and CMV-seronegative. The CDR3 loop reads CASSLSQGVGIQYF. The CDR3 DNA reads TGCGCCAGCAGCTTGAGCCAGGGTGTGGGCATTCAGTACTTC.